The rows below give T cell receptor beta chains drawn from one sample of a study of T cell responses to AZD1222 COVID-19 vaccine. Only in-frame clones appear in the TCRdb table, and some are missing; sequencing was by immunoSEQ multiplex PCR. The repertoire holds 110,000 to 150,000 clones, with roughly 90% as singletons. Sequencing was performed on peripheral blood, taken on day 0 of AZD1222 vaccination. The receptors derive from an adult in good health. CDR3s include the opening cysteine and the closing phenylalanine or tryptophan. Each record gives: J gene, V gene, D gene, clone size, CDR3 protein. The D gene is left open where the match is weak. Rows give clone size only sometimes, using once, few, many, or a class for an expanded clone.

TRBJ2-7 TRBV18 - - CASSPVAIYEQYF
TRBJ1-2 TRBV24-1 - - CATSDWRRGGGYTF
TRBJ1-2 TRBV19 TRBD1 - CASSTQGGLGYGYTF
TRBJ1-4 TRBV2 - - CASNRSPNEKLFF
TRBJ2-5 TRBV5-1 TRBD2 - CASSSQVRGETQYF
TRBJ1-1 TRBV4-1 - - CASSQVGARRTEAFF
TRBJ1-6 TRBV5-5 - - CASSWERSSYNSPLHF
TRBJ2-1 TRBV4-1 - - CASSQQGTEQFF
TRBJ2-7 TRBV2 - - CASSELQSYEQYF
TRBJ2-7 TRBV7-2 TRBD2 once CASSFRQRGPLYEQYF
TRBJ2-7 TRBV7-9 TRBD1 once CASSGSQSKGTGGYEQYF
TRBJ1-4 TRBV12-2 - - CASRLAPRDVPTNEKLFF
TRBJ2-7 TRBV7-9 TRBD1 once CASSLDGTGFYEQYF
TRBJ2-1 TRBV7-3 TRBD2 - CASSLLAGPYNEQFF
TRBJ2-3 TRBV9 TRBD2 - CASSGGGNTQYF
TRBJ2-7 TRBV25-1 TRBD1 - CASSESLGQGSYEQYF
TRBJ2-3 TRBV7-9 - - CASSLTSYSTDTQYF
TRBJ1-2 TRBV2 - - CASSFDRFHGGAEGGYTF